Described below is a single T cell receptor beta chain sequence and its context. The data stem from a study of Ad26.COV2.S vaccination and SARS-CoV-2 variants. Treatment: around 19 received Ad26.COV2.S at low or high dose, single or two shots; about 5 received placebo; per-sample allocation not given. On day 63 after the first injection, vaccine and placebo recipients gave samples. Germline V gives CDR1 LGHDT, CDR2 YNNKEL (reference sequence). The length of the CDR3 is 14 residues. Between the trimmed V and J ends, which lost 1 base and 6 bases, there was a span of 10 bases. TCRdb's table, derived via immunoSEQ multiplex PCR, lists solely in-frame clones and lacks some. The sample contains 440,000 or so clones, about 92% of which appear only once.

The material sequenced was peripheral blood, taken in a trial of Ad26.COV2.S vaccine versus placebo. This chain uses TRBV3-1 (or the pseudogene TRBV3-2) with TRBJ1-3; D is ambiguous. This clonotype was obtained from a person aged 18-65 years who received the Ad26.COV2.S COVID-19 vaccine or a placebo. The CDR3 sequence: CASSQGTVINTIYF. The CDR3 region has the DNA TGTGCCAGCAGCCAAGGAACGGTGATAAACACCATATATTTT.